Described below is a single TCR beta chain sequence and its context. Its antigen is not identified. The sample comes from a study of cytomegalovirus exposure and HLA in healthy donors. With 60 Vbeta and 13 Jbeta primers, the PCR was carried out. Libraries were prepared by immunoSEQ multiplex PCR; TCRdb keeps only in-frame clonotypes and omits some of them. There are about 110,000 clones in the sample; around 69% occur only once, and about 7.9% lies in the top ten. Study-wide results and limits: In all likelihood, a cluster of highly shared sequence variants was a sequencing artifact. Some public TCRs appeared in many individuals, while most sequences were rare. Associated with cytomegalovirus, according to the listing, were approximately 160 TCR beta chains. An analysis was carried out later, and it reportedly showed fewer N-insertions in an Asian-associated ancestry cluster than the approximately 610-donor mean.

The CDR3 has 15 residues. CDR1 is MNHEY and CDR2 is SMNVEV in the germline V gene (reference sequence). The junction had 6 bases not matched to a gene; V was cut back by 5 bases and J by 0 bases. This sequence was found in a woman in her 40s in good health and CMV-seropositive. Material: PBMCs. The chain uses TRBV27 and TRBJ1-1; 7 bases match TRBD1. CDR3 loop: CASSPGTVMNTEAFF. CDR3 bases: TGTGCCAGCAGTCCTGGGACAGTCATGAACACTGAAGCTTTCTTT.